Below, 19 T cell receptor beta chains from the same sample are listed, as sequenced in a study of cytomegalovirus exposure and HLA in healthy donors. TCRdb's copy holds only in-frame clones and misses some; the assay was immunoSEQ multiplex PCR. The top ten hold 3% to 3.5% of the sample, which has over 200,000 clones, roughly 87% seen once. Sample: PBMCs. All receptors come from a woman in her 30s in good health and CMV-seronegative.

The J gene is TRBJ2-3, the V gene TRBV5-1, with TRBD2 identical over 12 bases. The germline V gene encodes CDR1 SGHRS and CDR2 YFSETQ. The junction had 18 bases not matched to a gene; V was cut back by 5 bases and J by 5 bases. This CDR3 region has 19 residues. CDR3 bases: TGCGCCAGCAGTGAAACAGGGGGGCTAGCGGGAGGGCCTCGAGATACGCAGTATTTT. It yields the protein CASSETGGLAGGPRDTQYF.

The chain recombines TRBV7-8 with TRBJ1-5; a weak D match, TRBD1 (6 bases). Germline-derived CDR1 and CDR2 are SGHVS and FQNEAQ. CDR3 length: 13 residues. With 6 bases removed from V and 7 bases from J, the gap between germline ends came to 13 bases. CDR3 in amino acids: CASSTNRAQPQHF. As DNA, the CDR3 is TGTGCCAGCAGTACCAACAGGGCCCAGCCCCAGCATTTT. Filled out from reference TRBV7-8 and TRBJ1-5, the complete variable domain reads GAGVSQSPRYKVAKRGQDVALRCDPISGHVSLFWYQQALGQGPEFLTYFQNEAQLDKSGLPSDRFFAERPEGSVSTLKIQRTQQEDSAVYLCASSTNRAQPQHFGDGTRLSIL.

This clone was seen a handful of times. The CDR3 coding sequence is TGTGCCAGCAGTTTGTGGGACTCCATCCTTCAGCCCCAGCATTTT. Encoded protein: CASSLWDSILQPQHF. The J gene is TRBJ1-5, the V gene TRBV27; a possible D gene is TRBD1 (5 bases). Germline values: CDR1 MNHEY, CDR2 SMNVEV (reference sequence). This CDR3 has 15 amino acids. Trimming pared 3 bases from V and 6 bases from J, leaving 15 bases between.

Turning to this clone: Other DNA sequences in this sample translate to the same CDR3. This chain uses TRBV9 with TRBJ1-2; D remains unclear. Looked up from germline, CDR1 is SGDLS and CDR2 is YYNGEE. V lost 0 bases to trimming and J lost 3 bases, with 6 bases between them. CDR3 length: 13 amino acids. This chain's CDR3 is CASSVATDYGYTF. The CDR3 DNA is TGTGCCAGCAGCGTAGCGACCGACTATGGCTACACCTTC. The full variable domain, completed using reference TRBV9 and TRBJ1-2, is DSGVTQTPKHLITATGQRVTLRCSPRSGDLSVYWYQQSLDQGLQFLIQYYNGEERAKGNILERFSAQQFPDLHSELNLSSLELGDSALYFCASSVATDYGYTFGSGTRLTVV.

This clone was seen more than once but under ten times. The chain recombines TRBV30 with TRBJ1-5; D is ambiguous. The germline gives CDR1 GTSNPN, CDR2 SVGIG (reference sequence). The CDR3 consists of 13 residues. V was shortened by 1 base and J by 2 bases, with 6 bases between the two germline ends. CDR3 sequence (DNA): TGTGCCTGGAGTGCGGGTGGCAATCAGCCCCAGCATTTT. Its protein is CAWSAGGNQPQHF.

This CDR3 reads CASLPGFGLYSNQPQHF. CDR3 DNA sequence: TGTGCCAGCTTACCGGGGTTTGGTTTATATAGCAATCAGCCCCAGCATTTT. The rearrangement links TRBV2 to TRBJ1-5; D is ambiguous. Germline V gives CDR1 SNHLY, CDR2 FYNNEI. V lost 8 bases to trimming and J lost 0 bases, with 20 bases between them. CDR3 length: 17 amino acids.

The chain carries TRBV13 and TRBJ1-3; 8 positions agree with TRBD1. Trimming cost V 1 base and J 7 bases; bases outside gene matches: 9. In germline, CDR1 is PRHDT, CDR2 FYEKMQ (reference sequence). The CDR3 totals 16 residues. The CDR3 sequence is CASSLATGEWGNTIYF. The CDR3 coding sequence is TGTGCCAGCAGCTTAGCGACAGGGGAGTGGGGCAACACCATATATTTT. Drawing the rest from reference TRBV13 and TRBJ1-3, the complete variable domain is AAGVIQSPRHLIKEKRETATLKCYPIPRHDTVYWYQQGPGQDPQFLISFYEKMQSDKGSIPDRFSAQQFSDYHSELNMSSLELGDSALYFCASSLATGEWGNTIYFGEGSWLTVV.

The chain's CDR3 is CASSPPVVDNTEAFF. The CDR3 DNA reads TGTGCCAGCTCACCACCGGTCGTTGATAACACTGAAGCTTTCTTT. This sequence joins TRBV18 and TRBJ1-1; D remains ambiguous. The CDR3 length is 15 residues. V lost 0 bases, J lost 2 bases, and 10 bases lay in between. Looked up from germline, CDR1 is KGHSH and CDR2 is LQKENI.

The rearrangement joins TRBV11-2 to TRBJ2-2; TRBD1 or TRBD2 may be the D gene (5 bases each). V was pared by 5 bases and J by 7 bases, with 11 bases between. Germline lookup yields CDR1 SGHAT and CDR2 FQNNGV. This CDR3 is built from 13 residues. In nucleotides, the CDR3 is TGTGCCAGCAGCACCCATGGGGGCGGGGAGCTGTTTTTT. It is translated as CASSTHGGGELFF.

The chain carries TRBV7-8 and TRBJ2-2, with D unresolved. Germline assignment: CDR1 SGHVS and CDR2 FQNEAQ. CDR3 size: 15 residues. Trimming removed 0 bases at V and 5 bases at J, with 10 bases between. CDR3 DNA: TGTGCCAGCAGCTTAGCTAGAGATCGAACCGGGGAGCTGTTTTTT. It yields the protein CASSLARDRTGELFF.

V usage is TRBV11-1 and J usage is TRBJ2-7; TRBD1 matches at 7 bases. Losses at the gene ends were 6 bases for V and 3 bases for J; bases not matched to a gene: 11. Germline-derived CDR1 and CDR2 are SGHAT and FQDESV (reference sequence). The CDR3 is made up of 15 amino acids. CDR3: CASRLKPGQYYEQYF. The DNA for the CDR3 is TGTGCCAGCAGGTTGAAACCGGGACAGTACTACGAGCAGTACTTC.

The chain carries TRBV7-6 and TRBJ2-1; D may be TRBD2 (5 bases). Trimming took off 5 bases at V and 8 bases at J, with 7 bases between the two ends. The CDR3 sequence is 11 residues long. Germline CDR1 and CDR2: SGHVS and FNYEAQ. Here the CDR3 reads CASSRGDEQFF. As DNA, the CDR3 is TGTGCCAGCAGCCGGGGAGATGAGCAGTTCTTC.

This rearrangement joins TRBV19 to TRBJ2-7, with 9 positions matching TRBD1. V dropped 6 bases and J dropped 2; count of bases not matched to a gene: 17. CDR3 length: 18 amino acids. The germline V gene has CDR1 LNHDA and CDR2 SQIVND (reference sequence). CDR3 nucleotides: TGTGCCAGTAGCCATTCGGCCCCGTACCGGGACAGGGCCTACGAGCAGTACTTC. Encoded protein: CASSHSAPYRDRAYEQYF.

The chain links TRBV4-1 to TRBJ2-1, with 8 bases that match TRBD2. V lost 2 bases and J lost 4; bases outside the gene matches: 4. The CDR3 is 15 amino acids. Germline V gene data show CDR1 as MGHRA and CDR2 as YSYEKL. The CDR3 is CASSQSGSWYNEQFF. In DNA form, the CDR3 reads TGCGCCAGCAGCCAAAGCGGGAGCTGGTACAATGAGCAGTTCTTC.

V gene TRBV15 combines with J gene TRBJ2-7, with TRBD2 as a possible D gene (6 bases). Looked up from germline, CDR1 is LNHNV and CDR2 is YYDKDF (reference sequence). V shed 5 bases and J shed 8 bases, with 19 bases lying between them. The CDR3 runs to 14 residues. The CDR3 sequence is CATSARGAPGKQYF. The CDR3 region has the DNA TGTGCCACCAGCGCGCGGGGTGCGCCTGGGAAGCAGTACTTC. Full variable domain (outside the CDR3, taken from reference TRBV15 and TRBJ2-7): DAMVIQNPRYQVTQFGKPVTLSCSQTLNHNVMYWYQQKSSQAPKLLFHYYDKDFNNEADTPDNFQSRRPNTSFCFLDIRSPGLGDTAMYLCATSARGAPGKQYFGPGTRLTVT.

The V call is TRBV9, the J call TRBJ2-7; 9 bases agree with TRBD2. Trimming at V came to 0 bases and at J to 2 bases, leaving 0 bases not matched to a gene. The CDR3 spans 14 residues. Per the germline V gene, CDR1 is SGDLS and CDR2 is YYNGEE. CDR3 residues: CASSVGLAAYEQYF. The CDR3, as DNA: TGTGCCAGCAGCGTAGGACTAGCGGCCTACGAGCAGTACTTC. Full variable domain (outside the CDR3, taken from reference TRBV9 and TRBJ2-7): DSGVTQTPKHLITATGQRVTLRCSPRSGDLSVYWYQQSLDQGLQFLIQYYNGEERAKGNILERFSAQQFPDLHSELNLSSLELGDSALYFCASSVGLAAYEQYFGPGTRLTVT.

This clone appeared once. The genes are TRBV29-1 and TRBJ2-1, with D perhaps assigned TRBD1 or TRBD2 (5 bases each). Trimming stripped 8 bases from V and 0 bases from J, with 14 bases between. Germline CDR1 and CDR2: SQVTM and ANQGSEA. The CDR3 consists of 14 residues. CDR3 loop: CSIPGTFSYNEQFF. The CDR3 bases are TGCAGCATCCCCGGGACCTTCTCCTACAATGAGCAGTTCTTC.

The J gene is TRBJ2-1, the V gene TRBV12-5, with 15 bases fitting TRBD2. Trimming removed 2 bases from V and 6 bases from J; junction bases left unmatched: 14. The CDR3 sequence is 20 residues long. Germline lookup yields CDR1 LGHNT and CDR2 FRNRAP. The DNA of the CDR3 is TGTGCTAGTGGTTTGCCCCCACCCGGGACTAGCGGGAGGAGGGCCAATGAGCAGTTCTTC. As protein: CASGLPPPGTSGRRANEQFF.

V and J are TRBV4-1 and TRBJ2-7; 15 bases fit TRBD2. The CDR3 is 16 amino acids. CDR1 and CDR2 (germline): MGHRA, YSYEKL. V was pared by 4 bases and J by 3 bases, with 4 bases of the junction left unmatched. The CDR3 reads CASSPGLAGGLYEQYF. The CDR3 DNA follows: TGCGCCAGCAGCCCGGGACTAGCGGGAGGTCTCTACGAGCAGTACTTC.